This TCR beta chain originates from a study of blood T cell repertoires in COVID-19. Study summary: From the United States, Italy and Spain came samples of acute and convalescent COVID-19.

Authors' processing steps: Amplifying reference gene primers gave estimates of nucleated cell counts. TCRdb's table, derived via immunoSEQ multiplex PCR, lists solely in-frame clones and lacks some. V, J and clone size derive from that table, while D and trimming were established from the DNA sequence. The sample contains just over 250,000 clones, roughly nine tenths of which appear only once. Germline lookup yields CDR1 LNHDA and CDR2 SQIVND (reference sequence). This CDR3 has 15 residues. The trim removed 7 bases at V and 3 bases at J, leaving 7 bases unmatched. The sequence was obtained from a middle-aged man who had recovered from COVID-19. The sample taken for sequencing was peripheral blood. The chain recombines TRBV19 with TRBJ2-1; 9 nucleotides line up with TRBD1. In DNA, the CDR3 is TGTGCCAGTACCCCGGACAGGGGAGGCTACAATGAGCAGTTCTTC. This translates into CASTPDRGGYNEQFF.